The T cell receptor beta chain described here comes from a study of T-cell memory formation after mild COVID-19. TCRdb reprocessed the 5' RACE reads via MiXCR and lists one record per CDR3 protein. The sample has some 490,000 distinct CDR3 sequences, approximately 18% seen once. Whole-study results and caveats: Second-wave clones with a day 37 peak had unconfirmed SARS-CoV-2 specificity. Contracting CD4+ clones were located mainly in CM and EM, and CD8+ clones in EMRA. Cross-reactive memory apparently joined, as some responding clones appeared in pre-infection memory.

Of note for this clonotype: Its antigen is still unknown.

Sequencing used PBMCs or a T cell subset sorted from them (not recorded which). This TCR derives from an adult woman who had mild COVID-19 (a few samples of this study predate the infection). Cell type and time point are not known.

The CDR3 reads CASRHVTYGYTF. The CDR3 nucleotides are TGTGCCAGCAGGCATGTGACCTATGGCTACACCTTC. The gene calls are TRBV3-1 and TRBJ1-2, with D unresolved. Trimming stripped 6 bases from V and 4 bases from J, with 9 bases between. In germline, CDR1 is LGHDT, CDR2 YNNKEL (reference sequence). The CDR3 is 12 amino acids.